This T cell receptor beta chain was captured in a study of blood T cell repertoires in COVID-19. Background on the study: Researchers got acute and convalescent COVID-19 samples from the United States, Italy and Spain.

Sequenced by immunoSEQ multiplex PCR; TCRdb stores in-frame clones only, minus some. Of hundreds of thousands of clones listed, 80% to 90% were seen once; the top ten hold less than 2.5%. CDR3 length equals 13 residues. The germline V and J ends were trimmed by 7 bases and 9 bases, with 16 bases remaining between them. Germline CDR1 reads SQVTM; CDR2 reads ANQGSEA. Sequences were obtained from PBMCs or T cells enriched from blood (not recorded which). The TCR sequence derives from a man aged 25-40 years who had recovered from COVID-19. This rearrangement joins TRBV29-1 to TRBJ1-6, with D possibly being TRBD1 (5 bases). The CDR3 reads CSALPRAGSPLHF. CDR3 in DNA: TGCAGCGCCCTACCCAGGGCCGGTTCACCCCTCCACTTT.